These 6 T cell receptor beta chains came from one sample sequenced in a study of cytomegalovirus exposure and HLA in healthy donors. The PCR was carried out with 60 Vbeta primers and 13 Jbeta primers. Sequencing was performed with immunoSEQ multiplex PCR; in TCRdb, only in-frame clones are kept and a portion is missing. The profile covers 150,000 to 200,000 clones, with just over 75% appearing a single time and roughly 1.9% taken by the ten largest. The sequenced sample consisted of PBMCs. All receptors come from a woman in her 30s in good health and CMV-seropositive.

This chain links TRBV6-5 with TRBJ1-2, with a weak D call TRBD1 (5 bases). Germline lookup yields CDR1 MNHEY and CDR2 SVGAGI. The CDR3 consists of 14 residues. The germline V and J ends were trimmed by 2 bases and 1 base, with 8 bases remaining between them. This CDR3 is CASSYRGFNYGYTF. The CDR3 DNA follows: TGTGCCAGCAGTTACAGGGGTTTTAACTATGGCTACACCTTC.

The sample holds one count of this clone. The CDR3 loop is CASSVSGQYTGELFF. CDR3 in DNA: TGTGCCAGCAGCGTTTCGGGACAGTACACCGGGGAGCTGTTTTTT. This rearrangement joins TRBV9 to TRBJ2-2; TRBD1 agrees at 7 bases. The germline V gene encodes CDR1 SGDLS and CDR2 YYNGEE. V gave up 2 bases and J gave up 3 bases; unmatched junction bases: 4. The CDR3 totals 15 residues. Full variable domain (rest looked up from reference TRBV9 and TRBJ2-2): DSGVTQTPKHLITATGQRVTLRCSPRSGDLSVYWYQQSLDQGLQFLIQYYNGEERAKGNILERFSAQQFPDLHSELNLSSLELGDSALYFCASSVSGQYTGELFFGEGSRLTVL.

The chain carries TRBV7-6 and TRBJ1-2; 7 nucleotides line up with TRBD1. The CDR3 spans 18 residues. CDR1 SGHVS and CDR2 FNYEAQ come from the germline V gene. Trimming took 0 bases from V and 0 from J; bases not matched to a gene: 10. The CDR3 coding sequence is TGTGCCAGCAGCTTAGCGAGTAAGGGGGCGGAAGCTAACTATGGCTACACCTTC. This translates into CASSLASKGAEANYGYTF.

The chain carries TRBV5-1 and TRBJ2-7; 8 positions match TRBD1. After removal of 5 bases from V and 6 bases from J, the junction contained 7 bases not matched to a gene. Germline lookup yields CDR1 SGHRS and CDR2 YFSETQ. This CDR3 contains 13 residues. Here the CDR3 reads CASRPGQGREQYF. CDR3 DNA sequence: TGCGCCAGCAGGCCTGGACAGGGCCGCGAGCAGTACTTC.

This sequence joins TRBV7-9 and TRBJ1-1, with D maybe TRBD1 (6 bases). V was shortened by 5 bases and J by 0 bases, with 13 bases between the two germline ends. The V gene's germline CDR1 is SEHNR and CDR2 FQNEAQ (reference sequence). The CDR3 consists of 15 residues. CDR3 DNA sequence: TGTGCCAGCAGCCCGCAGGGGACCTTGAACACTGAAGCTTTCTTT. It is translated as CASSPQGTLNTEAFF.

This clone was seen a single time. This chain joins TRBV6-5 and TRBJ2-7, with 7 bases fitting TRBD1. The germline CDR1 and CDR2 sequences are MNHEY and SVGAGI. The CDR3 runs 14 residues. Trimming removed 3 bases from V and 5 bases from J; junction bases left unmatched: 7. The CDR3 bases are TGTGCCAGCAGTTATAACAGGGGAATTGACGAGCAGTACTTC. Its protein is CASSYNRGIDEQYF.